The rows below give T cell receptor beta chains drawn from one sample of a study of shared clonotypes between healthy human individuals. Assay used: immunoSEQ multiplex PCR; TCRdb lists only in-frame clones, some missing. The sample shows around 530,000 clones, 70% to 80% of them seen only once. The sequenced sample was PBMCs. The receptor set was obtained from a woman between 35 and 50 years old in good health. Some clones in this sample may be carry-over from other donors' samples. The CDR3 runs from the conserved cysteine through the conserved F or W. Each record gives: J gene, clone size, V gene, D gene, CDR3 protein, CDR3 DNA. A D gene is named only where the DNA matches it firmly. Part of the rows lack a size; the others show once, few, many or a class for expanded clones.

TRBJ2-7,once,TRBV4-2,TRBD2,CASSQPRGGLSYEQYF,TGTGCCAGCAGCCAGCCCCGCGGGGGGCTCTCCTACGAGCAGTACTTC
TRBJ2-7,once,TRBV7-9,NA,CATQQAGMNSYEQYF,TGTGCCACACAGCAGGCAGGAATGAACTCCTACGAGCAGTACTTC
TRBJ2-5,NA,TRBV5-1,NA,CASSTIPDQETQYF,TGCGCCAGCAGCACAATCCCGGACCAAGAGACCCAGTACTTC
TRBJ2-7,NA,TRBV21-1,NA,CASSNGEADEQYF,TGTGCCAGCAGCAACGGGGAAGCCGACGAGCAGTACTTC
TRBJ1-5,few,TRBV9,NA,CASSKFGQPNQPQHF,TGTGCCAGCAGTAAATTCGGGCAGCCTAATCAGCCCCAGCATTTT
TRBJ2-7,NA,TRBV2,TRBD2,CASSVLAANTGEQYF,TGTGCCAGCAGTGTACTAGCGGCCAACACGGGGGAGCAGTACTTC
TRBJ2-7,NA,TRBV5-1,NA,CASRIGVDSYEQYF,TGCGCCAGCAGGATTGGGGTTGACAGCTACGAGCAGTACTTC
TRBJ2-7,once,TRBV28,TRBD1,CASRPPAGGYEQYF,TGTGCCAGCAGGCCCCCGGCAGGGGGCTACGAGCAGTACTTC
TRBJ2-7,NA,TRBV18,NA,CASSQERVEQYF,TGTGCCAGCTCACAGGAACGGGTCGAGCAGTACTTC
TRBJ2-7,NA,TRBV28,TRBD2,CASGTSGRTYEQYF,TGTGCCAGCGGGACTAGCGGGAGGACGTACGAGCAGTACTTC
TRBJ1-1,NA,TRBV5-1,TRBD1,CASSLSRDRMNTEAFF,TGCGCCAGCAGCTTGTCCAGGGACAGAATGAACACTGAAGCTTTCTTT
TRBJ1-1,NA,TRBV19,NA,CASSMGPPNTEAFF,TGTGCCAGTAGTATGGGACCGCCGAACACTGAAGCTTTCTTT
TRBJ2-5,NA,TRBV29-1,TRBD2,CSASLAGETQYF,TGCAGCGCCTCACTAGCGGGGGAGACCCAGTACTTC
TRBJ2-3,NA,TRBV15,TRBD1,CATSREGGAGDTQYF,TGTGCCACCAGCAGAGAAGGGGGCGCAGGAGATACGCAGTATTTT
TRBJ1-5,NA,TRBV4-1,TRBD1,CASSQGSGGKWGNQPQHF,TGCGCCAGCAGCCAAGGATCAGGGGGCAAATGGGGGAATCAGCCCCAGCATTTT
TRBJ2-4,NA,TRBV18,TRBD2,CASSPWTSGSPKNIQYF,TGTGCCAGCTCACCCTGGACTAGCGGGAGTCCGAAAAACATTCAGTACTTC
TRBJ1-4,NA,TRBV5-4,NA,CASSLGQAEKLFF,TGTGCCAGCAGCTTGGGACAAGCTGAAAAACTGTTTTTT
TRBJ2-7,NA,TRBV5-1,NA,CASSFDSLNYEQYF,TGCGCCAGCAGCTTTGACTCTTTGAACTACGAGCAGTACTTC
TRBJ2-7,NA,TRBV29-1,NA,CSVAPFSSYEQYF,TGCAGCGTTGCCCCCTTTAGTTCCTACGAGCAGTACTTC
TRBJ2-2,NA,TRBV9,TRBD2,CASSLSGRVTGELFF,TGTGCCAGCAGCCTCAGCGGGAGGGTTACCGGGGAGCTGTTTTTT
TRBJ2-7,NA,TRBV28,NA,CASSLRSVSSSYEQYF,TGTGCCAGCAGTTTGAGGTCTGTCTCGAGCTCCTACGAGCAGTACTTC
TRBJ1-1,NA,TRBV29-1,NA,CSVVKSTEAFF,TGCAGCGTTGTGAAGTCCACTGAAGCTTTCTTT
TRBJ2-1,NA,TRBV28,TRBD1,CASSPTGAGSYNEQFF,TGTGCCAGCAGTCCTACAGGGGCGGGCTCCTACAATGAGCAGTTCTTC
TRBJ2-7,NA,TRBV5-6,NA,CASSFRAGAYDEQYF,TGTGCCAGCAGCTTTAGGGCAGGGGCTTATGACGAGCAGTACTTC
TRBJ1-6,NA,TRBV6-1,NA,CASRVFAEDSPLHF,TGTGCCAGCCGAGTCTTCGCGGAGGATTCACCCCTCCACTTT
TRBJ2-7,NA,TRBV25-1,TRBD2,CASSESASGDYEQYF,TGTGCCAGCAGTGAATCGGCTAGCGGAGATTACGAGCAGTACTTC
TRBJ1-5,NA,TRBV6-5,NA,CASSYLNQPQHF,TGTGCCAGCAGTTATCTGAATCAGCCCCAGCATTTT
TRBJ2-7,few,TRBV19,TRBD2,CASSIVAGDGNEQYF,TGTGCCAGTAGTATTGTTGCGGGAGATGGGAACGAGCAGTACTTC
TRBJ2-7,many,TRBV2,NA,CASSATAYEQYF,TGTGCCAGCAGTGCCACGGCCTACGAGCAGTACTTC
TRBJ1-2,NA,TRBV7-2,NA,CASSLELAGEGYGYTF,TGTGCCAGCAGCTTAGAGTTGGCAGGGGAGGGCTATGGCTACACCTTC
TRBJ1-5,NA,TRBV28,NA,CASSTGSQPQHF,TGTGCCAGCAGTACAGGGAGCCAGCCCCAGCATTTT
TRBJ1-2,NA,TRBV6-5,NA,CASSYSTGANYGYTF,TGTGCCAGCAGTTACTCGACGGGGGCTAACTATGGCTACACCTTC
TRBJ2-3,many,TRBV10-1,NA,CASSSGESDTDTQYF,TGCGCCAGCAGTTCAGGGGAAAGCGACACAGATACGCAGTATTTT
TRBJ2-7,NA,TRBV4-1,NA,CASSQSIYGSLSYEQYF,TGCGCCAGCAGCCAGTCGATCTACGGGAGTTTGTCCTACGAGCAGTACTTC
TRBJ1-2,NA,TRBV28,NA,CASSLGQGYRQGYTF,TGTGCCAGCAGTTTAGGGCAGGGTTACCGTCAAGGCTACACCTTC
TRBJ1-1,NA,TRBV4-2,NA,CASSQVAGDSHTEAFF,TGTGCCAGCAGCCAAGTTGCGGGGGACTCTCACACTGAAGCTTTCTTT
TRBJ2-5,NA,TRBV5-1,NA,CASGITGLQETQYF,TGCGCCAGCGGAATTACAGGCCTCCAAGAGACCCAGTACTTC
TRBJ1-5,many,TRBV10-3,TRBD1,CAISESAGGRPQHF,TGTGCCATCAGTGAGTCGGCAGGGGGCCGGCCCCAGCATTTT
TRBJ1-2,NA,TRBV4-1,TRBD1,CASSQMGQGDGYTF,TGCGCCAGCAGCCAGATGGGACAGGGGGACGGCTACACCTTC
TRBJ2-7,NA,TRBV7-3,NA,CASSPWGGGYEQYF,TGTGCCAGCAGCCCATGGGGAGGGGGCTACGAGCAGTACTTC
TRBJ1-2,NA,TRBV19,NA,CASSDSGHSYGYTF,TGTGCCAGTAGTGACTCGGGACACAGCTATGGCTACACCTTC
TRBJ2-4,once,TRBV18,NA,CASSPGEASRGIQYF,TGTGCTAGCTCACCGGGGGAGGCCTCTAGGGGCATTCAGTACTTC
TRBJ2-7,many,TRBV4-2,TRBD2,CASSQEGTGLAGPYEQYF,TGTGCCAGCAGCCAAGAGGGGACGGGACTAGCGGGACCCTACGAGCAGTACTTC
TRBJ2-2,NA,TRBV18,NA,CASSPQGTGELFF,TGTGCCAGCTCACCACAGGGTACCGGGGAGCTGTTTTTT
TRBJ2-1,NA,TRBV19,NA,CASSTPGGGQFF,TGTGCCAGTAGTACTCCCGGGGGAGGGCAGTTCTTC
TRBJ1-3,NA,TRBV19,NA,CASTTRSGNTIYF,TGTGCCAGTACCACACGCTCTGGAAACACCATATATTTT
TRBJ1-2,many,TRBV28,NA,CASSLAGDNYGYTF,TGTGCCAGCAGTCTGGCGGGGGATAACTATGGCTACACCTTC
TRBJ2-2,NA,TRBV6-4,NA,CASSDSGLANTGELFF,TGTGCCAGCAGTGACTCCGGTCTAGCGAACACCGGGGAGCTGTTTTTT
TRBJ2-1,NA,TRBV4-1,NA,CASSQGPWNEQFF,TGCGCCAGCAGCCAAGGCCCGTGGAATGAGCAGTTCTTC
TRBJ1-3,NA,TRBV25-1,TRBD1,CASRDGGQTGNTIYF,TGTGCCAGCAGAGATGGGGGACAGACTGGAAACACCATATATTTT
TRBJ2-7,NA,TRBV5-1,TRBD2,CASSLFDRTRLATPYEQYF,TGCGCCAGCAGCTTGTTTGACAGAACCCGACTAGCGACACCCTACGAGCAGTACTTC
TRBJ2-1,NA,TRBV18,NA,CASSPPSSTEQFF,TGTGCCAGCTCACCACCGAGCAGCACTGAGCAGTTCTTC
TRBJ2-5,NA,TRBV12-5,TRBD1,CASGPPGQGMGTQYF,TGTGCTAGTGGTCCCCCCGGACAGGGGATGGGGACCCAGTACTTC
TRBJ2-2,NA,TRBV7-2,NA,CASSFGLQHTGELFF,TGTGCCAGCAGCTTTGGACTGCAACACACCGGGGAGCTGTTTTTT
TRBJ2-1,NA,TRBV19,NA,CASTGTPTGSYNEQFF,TGTGCCAGTACCGGGACTCCGACGGGGTCCTACAATGAGCAGTTCTTC